The text below deals with one TCR beta chain. V was trimmed by 0 bases and J by 2 bases, leaving 17 bases between them. In germline, CDR1 is MNHEY, CDR2 SMNVEV (reference sequence). The CDR3 spans 17 residues. The data were taken from a study of cytomegalovirus exposure and HLA in healthy donors. PCR was performed using 60 Vbeta and 13 Jbeta primers. Here immunoSEQ multiplex PCR was the method, and the copy in TCRdb shows in-frame clones only, minus some. The sample includes 170,000 or so clones, 80% of them seen just once. This TCR was sampled from a boy between 10 and 17 years old in good health and CMV-seronegative. The source material was PBMCs. The chain recombines TRBV27 with TRBJ2-7; tentative D call: TRBD1 (6 bases). CDR3 bases: TGTGCCAGCAGTTTATCGTGGAGCTTCCAGGGGCCCTACGAGCAGTACTTC. Protein: CASSLSWSFQGPYEQYF.